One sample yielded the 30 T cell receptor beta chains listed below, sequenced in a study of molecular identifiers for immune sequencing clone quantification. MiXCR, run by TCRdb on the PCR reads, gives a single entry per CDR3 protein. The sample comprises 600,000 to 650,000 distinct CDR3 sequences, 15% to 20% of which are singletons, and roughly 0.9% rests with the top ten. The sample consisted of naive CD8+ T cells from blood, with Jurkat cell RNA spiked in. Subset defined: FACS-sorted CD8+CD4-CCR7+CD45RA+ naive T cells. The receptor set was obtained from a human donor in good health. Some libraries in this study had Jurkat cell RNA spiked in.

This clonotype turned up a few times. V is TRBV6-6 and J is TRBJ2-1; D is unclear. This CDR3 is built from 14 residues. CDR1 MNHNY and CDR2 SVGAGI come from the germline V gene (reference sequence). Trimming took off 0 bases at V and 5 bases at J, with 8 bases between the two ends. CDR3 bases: TGTGCCAGCAGTTACTCGGTGCAAAACAATGAGCAGTTCTTC. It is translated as CASSYSVQNNEQFF.

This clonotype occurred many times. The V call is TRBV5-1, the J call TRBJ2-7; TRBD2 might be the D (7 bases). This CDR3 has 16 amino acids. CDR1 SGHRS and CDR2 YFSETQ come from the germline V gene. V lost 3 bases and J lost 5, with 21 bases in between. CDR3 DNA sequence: TGCGCCAGCAGCTGGCAGTGGGAGGGGGGAACAGACGAGCAGTACTTC. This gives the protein CASSWQWEGGTDEQYF.

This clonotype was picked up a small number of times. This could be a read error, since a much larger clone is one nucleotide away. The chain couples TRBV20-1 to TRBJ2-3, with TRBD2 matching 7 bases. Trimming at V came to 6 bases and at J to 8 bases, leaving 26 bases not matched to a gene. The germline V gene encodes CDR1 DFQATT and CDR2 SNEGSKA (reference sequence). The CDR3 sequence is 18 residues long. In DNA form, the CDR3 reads TGCAGTGCCACAGACACTAGCGCGAACGGATTAAAATTAGGTACGCAGTATTTT. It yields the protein CSATDTSANGLKLGTQYF.

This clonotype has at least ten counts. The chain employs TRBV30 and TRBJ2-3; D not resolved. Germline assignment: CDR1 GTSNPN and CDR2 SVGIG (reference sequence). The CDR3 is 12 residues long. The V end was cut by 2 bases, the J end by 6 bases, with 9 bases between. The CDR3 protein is CAWSWQGDTQYF. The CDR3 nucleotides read TGTGCCTGGAGTTGGCAAGGGGATACGCAGTATTTT.

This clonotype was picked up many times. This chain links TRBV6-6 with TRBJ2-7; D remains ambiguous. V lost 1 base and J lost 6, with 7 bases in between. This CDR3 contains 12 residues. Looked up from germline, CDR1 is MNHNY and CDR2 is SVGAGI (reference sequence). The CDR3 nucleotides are TGTGCCAGCAGTTACTTGGGCCTCGAGCAGTACTTC. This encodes CASSYLGLEQYF.

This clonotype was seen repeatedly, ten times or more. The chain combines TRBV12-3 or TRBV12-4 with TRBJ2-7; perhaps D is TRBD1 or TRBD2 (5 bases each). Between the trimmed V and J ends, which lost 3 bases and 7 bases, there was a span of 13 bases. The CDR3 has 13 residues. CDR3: CASSFGDPGEQYF. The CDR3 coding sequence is TGTGCCAGCAGTTTCGGGGATCCAGGGGAGCAGTACTTC.

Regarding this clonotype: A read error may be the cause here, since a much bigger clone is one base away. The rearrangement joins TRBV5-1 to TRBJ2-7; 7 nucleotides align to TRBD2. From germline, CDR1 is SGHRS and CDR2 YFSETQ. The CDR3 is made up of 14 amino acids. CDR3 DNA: TGCGCCAGCAGCCAGCGGGGCGACCTCTACGACCAGTACTTC. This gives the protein CASSQRGDLYDQYF. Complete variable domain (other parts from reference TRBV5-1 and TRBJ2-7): KAGVTQTPRYLIKTRGQQVTLSCSPISGHRSVSWYQQTPGQGLQFLFEYFSETQRNKGNFPGRFSGRQFSNSRSEMNVSTLELGDSALYLCASSQRGDLYDQYFGPGTRLTVT.

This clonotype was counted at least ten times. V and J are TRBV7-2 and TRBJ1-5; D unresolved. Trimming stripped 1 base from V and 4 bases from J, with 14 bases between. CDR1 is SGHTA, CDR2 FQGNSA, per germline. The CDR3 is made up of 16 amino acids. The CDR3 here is CASSLDGRLFNQPQHF. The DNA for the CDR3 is TGTGCCAGCAGCTTAGATGGCAGACTTTTTAATCAGCCCCAGCATTTT. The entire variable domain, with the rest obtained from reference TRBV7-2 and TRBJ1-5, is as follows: GAGVSQSPSNKVTEKGKDVELRCDPISGHTALYWYRQSLGQGLEFLIYFQGNSAPDKSGLPSDRFSAERTGGSVSTLTIQRTQQEDSAVYLCASSLDGRLFNQPQHFGDGTRLSIL.

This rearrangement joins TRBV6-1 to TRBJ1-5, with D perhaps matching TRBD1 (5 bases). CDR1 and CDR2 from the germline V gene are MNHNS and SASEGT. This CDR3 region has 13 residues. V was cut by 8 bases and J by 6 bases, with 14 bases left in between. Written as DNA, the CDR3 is TGTGCCAGCGTGGGGGAGCCCGGTCAGCCCCAGCATTTT. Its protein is CASVGEPGQPQHF.

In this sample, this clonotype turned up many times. In DNA, the CDR3 is TGTGCCAGCAGCTTAAGTTTTTTTAGCACAGATACGCAGTATTTT. Its protein product is CASSLSFFSTDTQYF. The chain recombines TRBV7-9 with TRBJ2-3; D unresolved. V gave up 2 bases and J gave up 0 bases, with 9 bases separating them. Germline V gene lookup returns CDR1 SEHNR and CDR2 FQNEAQ (reference sequence). The CDR3 consists of 15 residues. Full variable domain (outside the CDR3, taken from reference TRBV7-9 and TRBJ2-3): DTGVSQNPRHKITKRGQNVTFRCDPISEHNRLYWYRQTLGQGPEFLTYFQNEAQLEKSRLLSDRFSAERPKGSFSTLEIQRTEQGDSAMYLCASSLSFFSTDTQYFGPGTRLTVL.

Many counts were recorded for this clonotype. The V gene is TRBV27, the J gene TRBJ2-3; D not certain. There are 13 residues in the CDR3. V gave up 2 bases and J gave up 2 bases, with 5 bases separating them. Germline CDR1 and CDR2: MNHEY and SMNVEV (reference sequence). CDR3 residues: CASSLQDTDTQYF. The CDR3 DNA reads TGTGCCAGCAGTTTACAGGACACAGATACGCAGTATTTT.

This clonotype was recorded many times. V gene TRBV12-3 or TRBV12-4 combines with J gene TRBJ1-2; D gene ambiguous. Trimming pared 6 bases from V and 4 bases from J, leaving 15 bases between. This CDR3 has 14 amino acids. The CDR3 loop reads CASSPRTDPYGYTF. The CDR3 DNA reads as TGTGCCAGCAGCCCACGGACGGATCCCTATGGCTACACCTTC.

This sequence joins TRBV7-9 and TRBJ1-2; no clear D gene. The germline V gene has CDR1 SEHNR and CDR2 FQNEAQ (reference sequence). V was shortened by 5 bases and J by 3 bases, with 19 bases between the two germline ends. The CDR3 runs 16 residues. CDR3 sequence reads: CASSTASGSGYYGYTF. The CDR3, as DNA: TGTGCCAGCAGCACAGCAAGTGGCAGCGGATACTATGGCTACACCTTC.

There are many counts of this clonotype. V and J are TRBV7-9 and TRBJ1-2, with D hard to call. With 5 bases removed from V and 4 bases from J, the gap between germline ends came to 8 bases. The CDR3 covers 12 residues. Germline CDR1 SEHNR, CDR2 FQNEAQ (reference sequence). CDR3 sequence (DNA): TGTGCCAGCAGCCCCTTACTCTATGGCTACACCTTC. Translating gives CASSPLLYGYTF.

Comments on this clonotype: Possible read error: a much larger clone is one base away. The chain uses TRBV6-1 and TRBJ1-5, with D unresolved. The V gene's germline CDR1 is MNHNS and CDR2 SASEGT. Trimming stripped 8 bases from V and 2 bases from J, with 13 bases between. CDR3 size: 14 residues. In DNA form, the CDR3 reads TGTGCCAGCTCTGTCGACATACGCAATCAGCCCCAGCATTTT. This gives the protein CASSVDIRNQPQHF.

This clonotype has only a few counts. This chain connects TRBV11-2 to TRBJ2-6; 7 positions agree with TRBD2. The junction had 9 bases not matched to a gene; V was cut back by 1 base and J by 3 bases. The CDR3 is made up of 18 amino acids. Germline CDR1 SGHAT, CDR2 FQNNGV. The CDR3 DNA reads TGTGCCAGCAGCTTAGGCCGGTTCGCGGGAGTTGGGGCCAACGTCCTGACTTTC. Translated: CASSLGRFAGVGANVLTF.

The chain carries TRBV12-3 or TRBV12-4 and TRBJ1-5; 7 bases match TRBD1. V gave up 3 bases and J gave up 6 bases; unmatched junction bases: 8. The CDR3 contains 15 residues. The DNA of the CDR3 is TGTGCCAGCAGTTTGTCCCGGGACAGTGGTCAGCCCCAGCATTTT. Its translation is CASSLSRDSGQPQHF.

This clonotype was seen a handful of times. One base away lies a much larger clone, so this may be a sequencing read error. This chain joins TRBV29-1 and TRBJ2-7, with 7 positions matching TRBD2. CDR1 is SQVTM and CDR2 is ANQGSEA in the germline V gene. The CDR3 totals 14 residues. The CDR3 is CSVIPLAGPYERYF. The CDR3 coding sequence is TGCAGCGTAATACCCTTAGCGGGTCCCTACGAGCGGTACTTC.

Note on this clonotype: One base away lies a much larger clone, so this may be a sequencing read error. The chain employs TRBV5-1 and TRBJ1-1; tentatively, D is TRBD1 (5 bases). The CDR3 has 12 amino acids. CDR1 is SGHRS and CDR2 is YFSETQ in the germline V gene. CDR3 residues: CVSSLGDAEAFF. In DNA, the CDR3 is TGCGTCAGCAGTTTAGGGGACGCTGAAGCTTTCTTT.

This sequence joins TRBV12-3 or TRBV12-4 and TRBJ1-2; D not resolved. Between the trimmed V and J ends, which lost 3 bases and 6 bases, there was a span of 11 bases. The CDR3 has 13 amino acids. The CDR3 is CASSFVEAHGYTF. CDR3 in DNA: TGTGCCAGCAGTTTCGTCGAAGCACATGGCTACACCTTC.

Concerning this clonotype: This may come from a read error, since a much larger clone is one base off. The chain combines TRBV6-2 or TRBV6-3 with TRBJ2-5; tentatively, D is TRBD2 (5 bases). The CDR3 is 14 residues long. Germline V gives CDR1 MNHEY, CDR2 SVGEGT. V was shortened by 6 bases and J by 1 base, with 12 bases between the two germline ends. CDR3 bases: TGTGCCAGCAGGTTAGGAGGTATCCAAGAGACCCAGTACTTC. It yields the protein CASRLGGIQETQYF.

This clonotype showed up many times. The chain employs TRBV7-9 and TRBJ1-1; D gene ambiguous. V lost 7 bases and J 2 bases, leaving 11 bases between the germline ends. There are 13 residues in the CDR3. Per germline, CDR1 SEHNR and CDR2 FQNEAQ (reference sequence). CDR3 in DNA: TGTGCCAGCACCCTAGGACTCAACACTGAAGCTTTCTTT. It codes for CASTLGLNTEAFF.

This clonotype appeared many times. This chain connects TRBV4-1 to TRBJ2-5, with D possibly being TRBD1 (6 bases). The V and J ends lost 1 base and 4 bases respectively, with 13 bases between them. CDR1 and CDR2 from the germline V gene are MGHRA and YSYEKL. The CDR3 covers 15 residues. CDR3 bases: TGCGCCAGCAGCCAAGTTAACAGGGTTGGAGAGACCCAGTACTTC. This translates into CASSQVNRVGETQYF.

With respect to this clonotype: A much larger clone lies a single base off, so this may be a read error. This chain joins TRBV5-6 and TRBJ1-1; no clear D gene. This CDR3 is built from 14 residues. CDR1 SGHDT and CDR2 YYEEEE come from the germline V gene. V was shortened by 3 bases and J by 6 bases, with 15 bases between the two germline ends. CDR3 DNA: TGTGCCAGCAGCTCGATGGGTCCAAGTCCTGAAGCTTTCTTT. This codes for CASSSMGPSPEAFF.

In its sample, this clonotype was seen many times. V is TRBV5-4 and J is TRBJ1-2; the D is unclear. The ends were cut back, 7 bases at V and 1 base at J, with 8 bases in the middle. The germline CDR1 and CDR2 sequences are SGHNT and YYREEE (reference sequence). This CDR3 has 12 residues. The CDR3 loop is CASRDSNYGYTF. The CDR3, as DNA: TGTGCCAGCCGCGATAGTAACTATGGCTACACCTTC.

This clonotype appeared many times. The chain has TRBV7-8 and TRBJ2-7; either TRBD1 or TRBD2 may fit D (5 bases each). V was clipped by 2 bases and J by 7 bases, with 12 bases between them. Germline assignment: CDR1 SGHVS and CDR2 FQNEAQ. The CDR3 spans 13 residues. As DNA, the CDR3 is TGTGCCAGCAGCTTATTTGGGGGTGATGAGCAGTACTTC. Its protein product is CASSLFGGDEQYF.

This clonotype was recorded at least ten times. The CDR3 reads CASSQRTTSYEQYF. For the CDR3, the DNA is TGCGCCAGCAGCCAAAGGACTACCAGCTACGAGCAGTACTTC. The chain couples TRBV4-1 to TRBJ2-7; a possible D gene is TRBD2 (6 bases). This CDR3 contains 14 residues. Germline V gene lookup returns CDR1 MGHRA and CDR2 YSYEKL. The ends were cut back, 2 bases at V and 3 bases at J, with 11 bases in the middle.

This chain's CDR3 is CASSESVSGGEEETQYF. The CDR3 DNA sequence: TGCGCCAGCAGTGAGTCGGTCAGCGGGGGGGAGGAAGAGACCCAGTACTTC. The gene calls are TRBV10-1 and TRBJ2-5; 10 nucleotides align to TRBD2. CDR3 length equals 17 residues. Germline loops: CDR1 WNHNN, CDR2 SYGVQD (reference sequence). Losses at the gene ends were 0 bases for V and 3 bases for J; bases not matched to a gene: 7.

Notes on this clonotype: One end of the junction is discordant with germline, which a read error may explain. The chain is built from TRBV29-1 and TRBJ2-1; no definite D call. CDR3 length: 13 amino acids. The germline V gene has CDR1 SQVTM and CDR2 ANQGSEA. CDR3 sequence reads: CSVEFYSYNEQSF. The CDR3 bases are TGCAGCGTTGAATTTTACAGCTACAATGAGCAGTCCTTC.

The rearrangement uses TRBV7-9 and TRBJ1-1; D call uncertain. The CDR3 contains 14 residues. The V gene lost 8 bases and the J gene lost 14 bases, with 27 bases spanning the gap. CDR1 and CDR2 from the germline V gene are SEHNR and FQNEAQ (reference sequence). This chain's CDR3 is CASGPPDFQTMGFF. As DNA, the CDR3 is TGTGCCAGCGGCCCCCCGGACTTCCAGACCATGGGGTTCTTT.